These 24 T cell receptor beta chains were sequenced from one sample in a study of cytotoxic CD8 clonotypes in ibrutinib-treated CLL. Generated by immunoSEQ multiplex PCR, the TCRdb table keeps only in-frame clones and is missing some. The profile shows approximately 57,000 clones, roughly three fifths of them singletons. The sample consisted of PBMCs, taken after 24 months of ibrutinib treatment. These receptors were collected from a human donor with chronic lymphocytic leukemia.

The chain links TRBV5-1 to TRBJ1-1; D gene uncertain. CDR1 and CDR2 from the germline V gene are SGHRS and YFSETQ. Trimming stripped 5 bases from V and 5 bases from J, with 16 bases between. The CDR3 runs to 14 residues. The CDR3 coding sequence is TGCGCCAGCAGTTTTTCAGGTGGAGGTACTGAAGCTTTCTTT. Amino acid sequence: CASSFSGGGTEAFF.

This clone was seen a few times. J is TRBJ1-4 and V is TRBV6-5; D call uncertain. This CDR3 has 15 residues. V was shortened by 0 bases and J by 2 bases, with 7 bases between the two germline ends. Per the germline V gene, CDR1 is MNHEY and CDR2 is SVGAGI. The CDR3 DNA reads as TGTGCCAGCAGTTACTCGACAACCACTAATGAAAAACTGTTTTTT. This gives the protein CASSYSTTTNEKLFF.

This clone has a handful of counts. The chain links TRBV30 to TRBJ2-5, with D uncertain. The CDR3 extends over 14 amino acids. Germline V gene lookup returns CDR1 GTSNPN and CDR2 SVGIG (reference sequence). V was clipped by 3 bases and J by 4 bases, with 15 bases between them. CDR3 sequence reads: CAWRGIGDSETQYF. CDR3 nucleotides: TGTGCCTGGAGGGGGATTGGGGATTCAGAGACCCAGTACTTC.

This clone appeared a few times. The CDR3 loop reads CASSPTRGQGGSPLHF. The CDR3 nucleotides read TGTGCCAGCAGTCCGACCAGGGGACAAGGGGGATCACCCCTCCACTTT. V usage is TRBV28 and J usage is TRBJ1-6; maybe TRBD1 (6 bases). The CDR3 extends over 16 amino acids. Germline CDR1 reads MDHEN; CDR2 reads SYDVKM. The V gene lost 5 bases and the J gene lost 10 bases, with 21 bases spanning the gap. Supplemented by reference TRBV28 and TRBJ1-6, the full variable domain reads DVKVTQSSRYLVKRTGEKVFLECVQDMDHENMFWYRQDPGLGLRLIYFSYDVKMKEKGDIPEGYSVSREKKERFSLILESASTNQTSMYLCASSPTRGQGGSPLHFGNGTRLTVT.

This clone was found many times. The sample holds other DNA sequences that translate to the same CDR3. The chain employs TRBV5-4 and TRBJ1-6; TRBD1 might be the D (5 bases). Germline V CDR1 and CDR2: SGHNT, YYREEE (reference sequence). V dropped 4 bases and J dropped 0 bases, with 17 bases sitting between them. This CDR3 region has 18 residues. CDR3 bases: TGTGCCAGCAGCCACACGGCAGGGTCCCTCTCCTATAATTCACCCCTCCACTTT. Translating gives CASSHTAGSLSYNSPLHF.

V and J are TRBV7-2 and TRBJ1-2, with 7 bases matching TRBD1. The germline V gene encodes CDR1 SGHTA and CDR2 FQGNSA. This CDR3 has 15 residues. V was pared by 5 bases and J by 3 bases, with 9 bases of the junction left unmatched. The CDR3 DNA is TGTGCCAGCAGCCCCGAATCGGACAGGTACTATGGCTACACCTTC. It specifies CASSPESDRYYGYTF.

The chain employs TRBV19 and TRBJ2-6, with D possibly matching TRBD1 (6 bases). V lost 5 bases and J lost 2, with 22 bases in between. Per germline, CDR1 LNHDA and CDR2 SQIVND (reference sequence). The CDR3 extends over 19 amino acids. The CDR3 DNA reads as TGTGCCAGTAGTGCCTCACTGGAAGACAGGTTTCCTGGGGCCAACGTCCTGACTTTC. Protein sequence: CASSASLEDRFPGANVLTF.

This clone was seen a handful of times. The genes are TRBV19 and TRBJ1-5, with 9 bases lining up with TRBD1. This CDR3 region has 14 residues. The ends lost 6 bases at V and 7 bases at J; junction bases unmatched: 7. CDR1 LNHDA and CDR2 SQIVND come from the germline V gene (reference sequence). The CDR3 DNA reads TGTGCCAGTAGCAACTACAGGGGGCGGCAGCCCCAGCATTTT. Its translation is CASSNYRGRQPQHF. Variable domain in full (rest from reference TRBV19 and TRBJ1-5): DGGITQSPKYLFRKEGQNVTLSCEQNLNHDAMYWYRQDPGQGLRLIYYSQIVNDFQKGDIAEGYSVSREKKESFPLTVTSAQKNPTAFYLCASSNYRGRQPQHFGDGTRLSIL.

The chain employs TRBV5-1 and TRBJ1-1, with TRBD1 identical over 8 bases. This CDR3 comprises 14 residues. The ends lost 8 bases at V and 4 bases at J; junction bases unmatched: 10. From germline, CDR1 is SGHRS and CDR2 YFSETQ. The CDR3 reads CASSTGDRSTEAFF. As DNA, the CDR3 is TGCGCCAGTTCAACCGGGGACAGGAGCACTGAAGCTTTCTTT.

The chain has TRBV11-2 and TRBJ1-3; TRBD1 agrees at 8 bases. The J segment lost 4 bases and the V segment lost 4 bases, leaving 6 bases of the junction unmatched. The germline V gene has CDR1 SGHAT and CDR2 FQNNGV. This CDR3 is 15 amino acids long. The chain's CDR3 is CASSSTGAPGNTIYF. The CDR3 nucleotides are TGTGCCAGCAGCTCGACAGGGGCTCCCGGAAACACCATATATTTT.

The V gene is TRBV11-2, the J gene TRBJ2-1; D gene unclear. The CDR3 loop spans 13 amino acids. The germline V and J ends were trimmed by 2 bases and 8 bases, with 10 bases remaining between them. Per the germline V gene, CDR1 is SGHAT and CDR2 is FQNNGV. The CDR3 nucleotides are TGTGCCAGCAGCTTATATGGACGGTATGAGCAGTTCTTC. This codes for CASSLYGRYEQFF. The complete variable domain, with remaining parts taken from reference TRBV11-2 and TRBJ2-1, reads EAGVAQSPRYKIIEKRQSVAFWCNPISGHATLYWYQQILGQGPKLLIQFQNNGVVDDSQLPKDRFSAERLKGVDSTLKIQPAKLEDSAVYLCASSLYGRYEQFFGPGTRLTVL.

This clone has more than one count but fewer than ten. A read error may account for a junction end that differs from germline. The chain links TRBV6-5 to TRBJ1-2, with D possibly being TRBD1 (6 bases). Germline V gene lookup returns CDR1 MNHEY and CDR2 SVGAGI. This CDR3 region has 15 residues. CDR3: CTSSYWGAVPYGYTF. Here the CDR3 DNA reads TGTACCAGCAGTTACTGGGGGGCGGTCCCCTATGGCTACACCTTC.

This clone has more than one count but fewer than ten. The rearrangement joins TRBV15 to TRBJ1-2, with unresolved D. The CDR3 totals 14 residues. The V gene's germline CDR1 is LNHNV and CDR2 YYDKDF (reference sequence). The germline V and J ends were trimmed by 0 bases and 8 bases, with 13 bases remaining between them. The CDR3 loop is CATSRDLRIAGYTF. The CDR3 nucleotides are TGTGCCACCAGCAGAGATTTGAGGATTGCCGGCTACACCTTC.

The genes are TRBV27 and TRBJ2-5, with D possibly TRBD1 on 6 matching bases. V was shortened by 5 bases and J by 4 bases, with 14 bases between the two germline ends. Germline V gene data show CDR1 as MNHEY and CDR2 as SMNVEV (reference sequence). This CDR3 is 14 amino acids long. The CDR3 here is CASSTGTFGETQYF. CDR3 DNA: TGTGCCAGCAGTACGGGGACATTCGGAGAGACCCAGTACTTC.

In its sample, this clone was seen many times. This sequence joins TRBV19 and TRBJ1-1; perhaps TRBD1 as D (6 bases). The CDR3 extends over 14 amino acids. Looked up from germline, CDR1 is LNHDA and CDR2 is SQIVND (reference sequence). V shed 2 bases and J shed 0 bases, with 7 bases lying between them. CDR3 in amino acids: CASSIRGMNTEAFF. CDR3 nucleotide sequence: TGTGCCAGTAGTATAAGGGGGATGAACACTGAAGCTTTCTTT.

This rearrangement joins TRBV11-2 to TRBJ2-5, with unresolved D. In germline, CDR1 is SGHAT, CDR2 FQNNGV. CDR3 length: 13 amino acids. V was clipped by 5 bases and J by 5 bases, with 12 bases between them. The CDR3 nucleotides read TGTGCCAGCAGCCTACCGGGCGCGGAGACCCAGTACTTC. Amino acid sequence: CASSLPGAETQYF.

The chain links TRBV13 to TRBJ1-6; 10 bases line up with TRBD1. J was trimmed by 10 bases and V by 3 bases; bases with no gene match: 6. The germline gives CDR1 PRHDT, CDR2 FYEKMQ (reference sequence). The length of the CDR3 is 15 residues. CDR3 nucleotides: TGTGCCAGCAGCTTGGACAGGGGGTTCCGATCACCCCTCCACTTT. It translates to CASSLDRGFRSPLHF.

This rearrangement joins TRBV19 to TRBJ1-2; D not certain. CDR3 length equals 15 residues. Germline CDR1 and CDR2: LNHDA and SQIVND (reference sequence). V lost 7 bases to trimming and J lost 8 bases, with 23 bases between them. In nucleotides, the CDR3 is TGTGCCAGTATTGGACTAGTCGGTAACGCTCAGGGCTACACCTTC. It yields the protein CASIGLVGNAQGYTF.

V usage is TRBV19 and J usage is TRBJ1-2; perhaps TRBD1 as D (6 bases). CDR3 length: 12 amino acids. Trimming cost V 6 bases and J 14 bases, with 19 bases left between them. CDR1 is LNHDA and CDR2 is SQIVND in the germline V gene (reference sequence). The CDR3 bases are TGTGCCAGTAGCTATGACAGGATTTTAGTTACCTTC. It specifies CASSYDRILVTF.

This chain joins TRBV27 and TRBJ2-3; possibly TRBD2 for D (6 bases). This CDR3 region has 16 residues. Trimming took 2 bases from V and 1 from J, leaving 13 bases between them. The germline CDR1 and CDR2 sequences are MNHEY and SMNVEV (reference sequence). The CDR3 loop is CASSLTKVAGTDTQYF. CDR3 nucleotide sequence: TGTGCCAGCAGTTTAACAAAAGTAGCGGGCACAGATACGCAGTATTTT.

J is TRBJ2-1 and V is TRBV28; D unresolved. In germline, CDR1 is MDHEN, CDR2 SYDVKM. V lost 6 bases and J 4 bases, leaving 16 bases between the germline ends. The CDR3 covers 15 residues. The CDR3 DNA is TGTGCCAGCAGCTCCCCCCTAGGTGGGTACAATGAGCAGTTCTTC. Its protein product is CASSSPLGGYNEQFF. Based on the CDR3 plus reference TRBV28 and TRBJ2-1, the full variable domain is DVKVTQSSRYLVKRTGEKVFLECVQDMDHENMFWYRQDPGLGLRLIYFSYDVKMKEKGDIPEGYSVSREKKERFSLILESASTNQTSMYLCASSSPLGGYNEQFFGPGTRLTVL.

The V and J genes are TRBV2 and TRBJ2-2; unclear D gene. Germline CDR1 SNHLY, CDR2 FYNNEI. Trimming pared 6 bases from V and 4 bases from J, leaving 12 bases between. This CDR3 comprises 14 residues. DNA for the CDR3: TGTGCCAGCAGCGAGACAAAAACCACCGGGGAGCTGTTTTTT. It yields the protein CASSETKTTGELFF.

CDR3 region: CASSLRWSQANYGYTF. For the CDR3, the DNA is TGTGCCAGCAGCTTACGGTGGTCACAGGCTAACTATGGCTACACCTTC. This chain connects TRBV7-8 to TRBJ1-2, with D maybe TRBD1 (5 bases). CDR3 size: 16 residues. Trimming pared 2 bases from V and 0 bases from J, leaving 13 bases between. CDR1 and CDR2 from the germline V gene are SGHVS and FQNEAQ.

A few counts support this clone. The chain carries TRBV19 and TRBJ1-2, with 7 bases identical to TRBD1. The CDR3 extends over 17 amino acids. With V trimmed by 3 bases and J by 4 bases, 14 bases remained unmatched. Germline loops: CDR1 LNHDA, CDR2 SQIVND (reference sequence). In nucleotides, the CDR3 is TGTGCCAGTAGTATCATTCGGACAGGTCGAAGGGGCTATGGCTACACCTTC. Translation: CASSIIRTGRRGYGYTF.